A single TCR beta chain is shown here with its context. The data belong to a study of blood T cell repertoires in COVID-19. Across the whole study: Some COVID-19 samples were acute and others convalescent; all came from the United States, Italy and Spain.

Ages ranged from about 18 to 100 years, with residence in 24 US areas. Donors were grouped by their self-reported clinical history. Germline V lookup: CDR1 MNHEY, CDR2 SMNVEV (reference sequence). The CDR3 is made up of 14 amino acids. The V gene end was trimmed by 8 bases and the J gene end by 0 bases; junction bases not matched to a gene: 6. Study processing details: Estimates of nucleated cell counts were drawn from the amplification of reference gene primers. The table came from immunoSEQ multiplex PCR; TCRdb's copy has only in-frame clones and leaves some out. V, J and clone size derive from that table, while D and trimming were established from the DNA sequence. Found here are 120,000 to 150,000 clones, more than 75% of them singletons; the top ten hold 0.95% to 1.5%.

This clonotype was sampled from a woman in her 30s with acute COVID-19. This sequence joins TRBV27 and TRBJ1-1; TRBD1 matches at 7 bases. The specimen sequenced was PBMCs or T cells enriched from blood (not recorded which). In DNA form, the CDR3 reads TGTGCCAGCGGTGACAGGGACATGAACACTGAAGCTTTCTTT. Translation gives CASGDRDMNTEAFF.